This entry lists 21 T cell receptor beta chains sequenced from one sample in a study of beta chain features in type 1 diabetes. The entirety of the isolated RNA underwent reverse transcription, so expressed TCRB transcripts were sequenced. The assay was immunoSEQ multiplex PCR, and TCRdb's table has in-frame clones only and misses some. The sample shows 300,000 to 350,000 clones, 13% to 15% of them seen only once. The sample consisted of central memory CD4+ T cells from blood. These receptors were taken from a man in his thirties or forties in good health.

The J gene is TRBJ1-3, the V gene TRBV6-4, with TRBD1 as a possible D gene (5 bases). Germline CDR1 reads MRHNA; CDR2 reads SNTAGT. This CDR3 comprises 14 residues. The germline V and J ends were trimmed by 6 bases and 0 bases, with 9 bases remaining between them. The CDR3 loop reads CASRGTSSGNTIYF. The CDR3 DNA reads TGTGCCAGCAGGGGGACGAGCTCTGGAAACACCATATATTTT.

This clone appeared many times. This chain uses TRBV11-2 with TRBJ2-2; no clear D gene. CDR3 length: 12 amino acids. Deletions cut 8 bases from V and 3 bases from J, with 7 bases between. Germline CDR1 is SGHAT and CDR2 is FQNNGV. CDR3 sequence (DNA): TGTGCCAGCGGTCAGTACACCGGGGAGCTGTTTTTT. The encoded protein is CASGQYTGELFF.

The chain joins TRBV7-2 to TRBJ1-2; tentative D call: TRBD1 (5 bases). V lost 4 bases to trimming and J lost 1 base, with 7 bases between them. The CDR3 spans 13 residues. Germline lookup yields CDR1 SGHTA and CDR2 FQGNSA. The CDR3 region is CASSSDSNYGYTF. As DNA, the CDR3 is TGTGCCAGCAGCTCCGACAGTAACTATGGCTACACCTTC. The complete variable domain, with remaining parts taken from reference TRBV7-2 and TRBJ1-2, reads GAGVSQSPSNKVTEKGKDVELRCDPISGHTALYWYRQSLGQGLEFLIYFQGNSAPDKSGLPSDRFSAERTGGSVSTLTIQRTQQEDSAVYLCASSSDSNYGYTFGSGTRLTVV.

This chain's CDR3 is CATSRDLASEKLFF. The CDR3, as DNA: TGTGCCACCAGCAGAGATTTAGCGAGCGAAAAACTGTTTTTT. The chain recombines TRBV15 with TRBJ1-4, with D unclear. Germline CDR1 and CDR2: LNHNV and YYDKDF (reference sequence). Trimming stripped 0 bases from V and 8 bases from J, with 10 bases between. CDR3 length: 14 residues.

This clone was detected a few times. V is TRBV5-1 and J is TRBJ2-5; D might be TRBD1 or TRBD2, each matching 5 bases. Between the trimmed V and J ends, which lost 2 bases and 5 bases, there was a span of 16 bases. Germline CDR1 SGHRS, CDR2 YFSETQ. There are 15 residues in the CDR3. The CDR3 reads CASSFMTDRGETQYF. CDR3 coding DNA: TGCGCCAGCAGCTTCATGACAGACCGAGGGGAGACCCAGTACTTC.

In the case of this clone: Other DNA sequences within the sample encode an identical CDR3. The chain is built from TRBV2 and TRBJ2-5; D gene uncertain. The ends were cut back, 6 bases at V and 2 bases at J, with 7 bases in the middle. The CDR3 has 12 amino acids. Germline loops: CDR1 SNHLY, CDR2 FYNNEI. CDR3 in DNA: TGTGCCAGCAGCACGAAACAAGAGACCCAGTACTTC. The encoded protein is CASSTKQETQYF. Combining the CDR3 with reference TRBV2 and TRBJ2-5 gives the whole variable domain EPEVTQTPSHQVTQMGQEVILRCVPISNHLYFYWYRQILGQKVEFLVSFYNNEISEKSEIFDDQFSVERPDGSNFTLKIRSTKLEDSAMYFCASSTKQETQYFGPGTRLLVL.

This clone was counted a few times. This sample also contains other DNA sequences that code for the same CDR3. The chain is built from TRBV6-5 and TRBJ2-1, with D tentatively TRBD2 (6 bases). This CDR3 comprises 13 residues. The germline V gene has CDR1 MNHEY and CDR2 SVGAGI. V was shortened by 9 bases and J by 9 bases, with 18 bases between the two germline ends. CDR3 residues: CASKKTSPIEQFF. Written as DNA, the CDR3 is TGTGCCAGTAAGAAGACTAGTCCCATTGAGCAGTTCTTC.

This clone has only a few counts. The chain has TRBV11-3 and TRBJ1-1, with D perhaps TRBD1 (5 bases). The germline gives CDR1 SGHNT, CDR2 YENEEA. The V and J ends lost 1 base and 7 bases respectively, with 10 bases between them. CDR3 length: 13 residues. Here the CDR3 DNA reads TGTGCCAGCAGCTTAGCTAAAACAGGTGAAGCTTTCTTT. This sequence encodes CASSLAKTGEAFF.

There are a few counts of this clone. This chain connects TRBV4-2 to TRBJ2-5, with 11 bases aligning to TRBD2. The CDR3 runs to 18 residues. Trimming at V came to 0 bases and at J to 0 bases, leaving 6 bases not matched to a gene. Per the germline V gene, CDR1 is LGHNA and CDR2 is YNFKEQ. The chain's CDR3 is CASSQDLRTSGYQETQYF. The CDR3 DNA reads as TGTGCCAGCAGCCAAGATCTCCGGACTAGCGGGTACCAAGAGACCCAGTACTTC.

This clone was found a few times. The rearrangement uses TRBV7-2 and TRBJ2-2; 10 bases fit TRBD1. Germline CDR1 is SGHTA and CDR2 is FQGNSA. CDR3 size: 14 residues. Germline trimming cut 7 bases from V and 6 bases from J; bases unmatched to any gene: 5. The CDR3: CASIGTGVAGELFF. CDR3 bases: TGTGCCAGCATCGGGACAGGGGTCGCCGGGGAGCTGTTTTTT.

The chain combines TRBV6-5 with TRBJ1-2; the D is unclear. Trimming removed 6 bases from V and 3 bases from J, with 5 bases in between. Germline V gene sequence: CDR1 MNHEY, CDR2 SVGAGI. The CDR3 contains 11 residues. CDR3 protein: CASRRDYGYTF. For the CDR3, the DNA is TGTGCCAGCAGGCGGGACTATGGCTACACCTTC.

The V call is TRBV6-1, the J call TRBJ2-5, with 8 bases aligning to TRBD2. The CDR3 loop spans 16 amino acids. Germline V CDR1 and CDR2: MNHNS, SASEGT. V was clipped by 2 bases and J by 3 bases; unmatched bases: 8. The CDR3, as DNA: TGTGCCAGCAGTGAAACGGGGGGGAAGTCGAAAGAGACCCAGTACTTC. Protein: CASSETGGKSKETQYF.

This clone was seen more than once but under ten times. V gene TRBV19 combines with J gene TRBJ2-1; no definite D call. CDR1 is LNHDA, CDR2 SQIVND, per germline (reference sequence). The CDR3 is 13 residues long. Trimming removed 8 bases from V and 5 bases from J, with 13 bases in between. Written as DNA, the CDR3 is TGTGCCAGTGCGAAAAGGATGAACAATGAGCAGTTCTTC. Its protein product is CASAKRMNNEQFF.

This clone came up a few times. The gene calls are TRBV6-5 and TRBJ1-6; D remains unclear. Germline CDR1 reads MNHEY; CDR2 reads SVGAGI. With 5 bases removed from V and 13 bases from J, the gap between germline ends came to 12 bases. CDR3 length: 12 residues. CDR3 residues: CASSATSPPLHF. As DNA, the CDR3 is TGTGCCAGCAGTGCCACGAGTCCTCCCCTCCACTTT.

The chain employs TRBV19 and TRBJ1-5; the D is unclear. The length of the CDR3 is 14 residues. Per the germline V gene, CDR1 is LNHDA and CDR2 is SQIVND (reference sequence). The germline V and J ends were trimmed by 3 bases and 0 bases, with 6 bases remaining between them. The DNA for the CDR3 is TGTGCCAGTAGTATTCGTGATAGCAATCAGCCCCAGCATTTT. Its protein is CASSIRDSNQPQHF.

The CDR3 is CASKPRSVEETQYF. CDR3 sequence (DNA): TGTGCCAGTAAGCCAAGAAGCGTGGAGGAGACCCAGTACTTC. J is TRBJ2-5 and V is TRBV19; D unclear. V was trimmed by 7 bases and J by 5 bases, leaving 17 bases between them. The CDR3 covers 14 residues. Germline CDR1 LNHDA, CDR2 SQIVND (reference sequence).

This clone turned up a few times. At one of its ends the junction is not consistent with the germline gene, which may arise from a read error. The genes are TRBV11-2 and TRBJ2-6; no firm D call. CDR1 is SGHAT, CDR2 FQNNGV, per germline. The CDR3 consists of 13 residues. For the CDR3, the DNA is TGTGCCAGCAGCTTATGGACCGGTGACCACGTTTCTTTC. It codes for CASSLWTGDHVSF.

This clone was seen only a few times. V and J are TRBV6-1 and TRBJ2-7, with no clear D. V was pared by 6 bases and J by 3 bases, with 12 bases between. The CDR3 is 13 residues long. Germline assignment: CDR1 MNHNS and CDR2 SASEGT. In nucleotides, the CDR3 is TGTGCCAGCAGCTCCGGACGGTACTACGAGCAGTACTTC. It encodes CASSSGRYYEQYF.

The rearrangement joins TRBV5-6 to TRBJ1-1; D is ambiguous. V lost 4 bases, J lost 5 bases, and 15 bases lay in between. The V gene's germline CDR1 is SGHDT and CDR2 YYEEEE. The CDR3 covers 14 residues. The CDR3 here is CASSPEVRATEAFF. The CDR3 bases are TGTGCCAGCAGCCCAGAGGTAAGGGCGACTGAAGCTTTCTTT. Complete variable domain (other parts from reference TRBV5-6 and TRBJ1-1): DAGVTQSPTHLIKTRGQQVTLRCSPKSGHDTVSWYQQALGQGPQFIFQYYEEEERQRGNFPDRFSGHQFPNYSSELNVNALLLGDSALYLCASSPEVRATEAFFGQGTRLTVV.

This clone showed up many times. The chain carries TRBV6-6 and TRBJ2-3, with D uncertain. Per the germline V gene, CDR1 is MNHNY and CDR2 is SVGAGI (reference sequence). V lost 1 base to trimming and J lost 6 bases, with 11 bases between them. The CDR3 totals 14 residues. This chain's CDR3 is CASSYFSGADTQYF. CDR3 nucleotides: TGTGCCAGCAGTTACTTTTCTGGTGCCGATACGCAGTATTTT.

The sample holds a few counts of this clone. Different DNA sequences within this sample yield the same CDR3. The genes are TRBV2 and TRBJ2-7, with no clear D. The CDR3 is 11 amino acids. V was clipped by 2 bases and J by 4 bases, with 3 bases between them. Germline CDR1 is SNHLY and CDR2 is FYNNEI. The CDR3 region is CASSERYEQYF. In DNA form, the CDR3 reads TGTGCCAGCAGTGAACGATACGAGCAGTACTTC. The variable domain in full, with the rest retrieved from reference TRBV2 and TRBJ2-7, is EPEVTQTPSHQVTQMGQEVILRCVPISNHLYFYWYRQILGQKVEFLVSFYNNEISEKSEIFDDQFSVERPDGSNFTLKIRSTKLEDSAMYFCASSERYEQYFGPGTRLTVT.